One T cell receptor beta chain is described in this entry. No antigen is known for it. 60 Vbeta and 13 Jbeta primers were used in PCR. Profiling relied on immunoSEQ multiplex PCR, and the TCRdb table lists in-frame clones only, not all of them. The sample has around 140,000 clones; roughly 78% are singletons. The data stem from a study of cytomegalovirus exposure and HLA in healthy donors. Study context: Drawn from HLA-typed donors, 80 million to 95 million unique TCRs were held in an early data release.

Study-level findings and limits: As a later analysis revealed, the rate of TCR association differed by HLA locus, with DRB1 most and HLA-C fewest.

This CDR3 spans 15 amino acids. V lost 3 bases, J lost 6 bases, and 6 bases stayed unmatched. From germline, CDR1 is LNHNV and CDR2 YYDKDF (reference sequence). This TCR derives from a female donor in good health and CMV-seronegative. V gene TRBV15 combines with J gene TRBJ2-3; 10 bases fit TRBD2. Material: PBMCs. CDR3 sequence: CATSRSSGGRDTQYF. The CDR3 DNA reads TGTGCCACCAGCAGGTCTAGCGGGGGAAGGGATACGCAGTATTTT.